This T cell receptor beta chain emerged from a study of T cell changes during pregnancy in multiple sclerosis. This clone has just one count. TCRdb's copy holds only in-frame clones and misses some; the assay was immunoSEQ multiplex PCR. The repertoire holds roughly 34,000 clones, with more than 75% as singletons. Germline V lookup: CDR1 SGHRS, CDR2 YFSETQ. CDR3 size: 14 residues. V shed 3 bases and J 6 bases; nucleotides not matched to a gene: 5. The V call is TRBV5-1, the J call TRBJ2-7, with 11 bases identical to TRBD1. This material consisted of peripheral blood, taken in the second trimester of pregnancy. The TCR sequence derives from a female donor in good health, enrolled as a control in a pregnancy study. CDR3 nucleotides: TGCGCCAGCAGCTGGCTGGGACAGGGGGTCGAGCAGTACTTC. Encoded protein: CASSWLGQGVEQYF.